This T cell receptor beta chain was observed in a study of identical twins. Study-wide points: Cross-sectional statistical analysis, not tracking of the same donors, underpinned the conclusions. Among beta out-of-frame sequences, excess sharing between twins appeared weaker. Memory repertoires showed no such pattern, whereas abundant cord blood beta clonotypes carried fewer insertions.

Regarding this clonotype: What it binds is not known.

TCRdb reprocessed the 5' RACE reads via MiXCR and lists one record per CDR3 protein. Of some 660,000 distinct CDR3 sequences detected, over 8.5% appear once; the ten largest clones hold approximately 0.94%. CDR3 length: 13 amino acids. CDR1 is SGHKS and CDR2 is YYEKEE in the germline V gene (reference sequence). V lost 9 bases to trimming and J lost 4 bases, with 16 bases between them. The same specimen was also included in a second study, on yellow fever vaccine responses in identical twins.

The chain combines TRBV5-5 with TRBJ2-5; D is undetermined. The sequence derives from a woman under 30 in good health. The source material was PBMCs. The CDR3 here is CAMGLGLVETQYF. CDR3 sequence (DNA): TGTGCCATGGGCCTCGGGCTCGTAGAGACCCAGTACTTC. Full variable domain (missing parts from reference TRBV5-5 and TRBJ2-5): DAGVTQSPTHLIKTRGQQVTLRCSPISGHKSVSWYQQVLGQGPQFIFQYYEKEERGRGNFPDRFSARQFPNYSSELNVNALLLGDSALYLCAMGLGLVETQYFGPGTRLLVL.